This is a list of T cell receptor beta chains from one sample in a study of blood T cell repertoires in COVID-19. The method was immunoSEQ multiplex PCR; TCRdb's version includes in-frame clones alone and lacks a portion of them. The sample contains some 250,000 clones, 86% of which appear only once. Input material: peripheral blood. All receptors derive from a man aged 25-45 years with active or convalescent COVID-19. Both conserved end residues are part of each CDR3. D genes are given only for firm matches.

TRBJ2-1	16	TRBD2	TRBV9	CASSVFLAGGYNEQFF
TRBJ1-1	15	-	TRBV7-8	CASSPPQTKTDEAFF
TRBJ2-3	15	TRBD2	TRBV27	CASEERGGSGDTQYF
TRBJ1-2	15	-	TRBV30	CAWSVTGSANYGYTF
TRBJ2-1	14	-	TRBV5-8	CASTVGIQGGEQFF
TRBJ2-3	19	TRBD2	TRBV6-2/TRBV6-3	CASSYSGLAGIPLTDTQYF
TRBJ1-2	14	-	TRBV3-1/TRBV3-2	CASSPPPRGYGYTF
TRBJ2-3	15	-	TRBV2	CASSEQGLKTDTQYF
TRBJ1-5	15	TRBD1	TRBV19	CASSVTGVANQPQHF
TRBJ2-1	16	TRBD2	TRBV5-1	CASSTGTSGGAHEQFF
TRBJ2-7	15	TRBD1	TRBV19	CASSPGTGIGYEQYF
TRBJ1-1	14	TRBD1	TRBV19	CASRGQGAGTEAFF
TRBJ2-2	15	TRBD2	TRBV3-1/TRBV3-2	CASSLARTSGSELFF
TRBJ1-1	14	-	TRBV7-8	CASSLERGNTEAFF
TRBJ2-7	14	-	TRBV4-2	CASSQDRVNYEQYF
TRBJ2-7	15	TRBD1	TRBV5-8	CASSFRDRVVHEQYF
TRBJ1-1	16	-	TRBV4-3	CASSHDSDLRNTEAFF
TRBJ1-1	14	-	TRBV11-2	CASSLVQGNTEAFF
TRBJ1-2	12	-	TRBV6-5	CASSTPAGGYTF
TRBJ2-3	16	TRBD2	TRBV3-1/TRBV3-2	CASSPRLAGGPDTQYF
TRBJ2-5	16	-	TRBV6-2/TRBV6-3	CASSYAGPGGQETQYF
TRBJ2-1	15	-	TRBV13	CASSLVGGAFNEQFF
TRBJ2-3	15	-	TRBV5-1	CASSLRLEDTDTQYF
TRBJ2-1	12	-	TRBV3-1/TRBV3-2	CASSQILRGLFF
TRBJ2-7	15	-	TRBV19	CASSTKDMSSYEQYF
TRBJ1-1	14	-	TRBV7-9	CASSPEVREGEAFF
TRBJ2-1	17	TRBD1	TRBV6-6	CASSRTAGGVIDYEQFF
TRBJ2-7	14	-	TRBV27	CASSLGHNSYEQYF
TRBJ2-7	12	-	TRBV6-5	CASSPTIDEQYF
TRBJ1-1	14	-	TRBV2	CASSYALLNTEAFF
TRBJ1-1	18	-	TRBV7-8	CASSLEDSFFTLNTEAFF
TRBJ1-1	15	-	TRBV9	CASSVAGAWNTEAFF
TRBJ2-7	15	TRBD2	TRBV6-5	CASRSRSGASYEQYF
TRBJ1-1	15	-	TRBV11-3	CASSLGTGMNTEAFF
TRBJ2-5	16	-	TRBV13	CASSTISGQPKETQYF
TRBJ1-1	15	-	TRBV10-1	CASSPGPRGNTEAFF
TRBJ2-1	15	TRBD2	TRBV2	CASSVIAGAYNEQFF
TRBJ2-7	15	TRBD1	TRBV7-9	CASSPRDRGFDEQYF
TRBJ2-3	16	TRBD1	TRBV7-6	CASSSQTGLGTDTQYF
TRBJ2-1	15	TRBD2	TRBV3-1/TRBV3-2	CASSHTSGGAHEQFF
TRBJ2-1	16	TRBD2	TRBV5-1	CASSLGMRGGMYEQFF
TRBJ1-5	16	-	TRBV2	CASSEISREVWQPQHF
TRBJ1-1	16	-	TRBV21-1	CASSPRREARNTEAFF
TRBJ2-3	13	-	TRBV29-1	CSVEKQGPHTQYF
TRBJ1-1	17	TRBD1	TRBV9	CASSDGGQVVKNTEAFF
TRBJ1-2	14	TRBD1	TRBV3-1/TRBV3-2	CASRDDRGSYGYTF
TRBJ1-2	15	-	TRBV6-5	CASSYSRGHGYGYTF
TRBJ1-6	15	-	TRBV27	CASRVLGGRRSPLHF
TRBJ2-2	16	TRBD2	TRBV3-1/TRBV3-2	CASSQYGGGDTGELFF
TRBJ2-7	16	TRBD1	TRBV6-5	CASSYDHRQGIHEQYF